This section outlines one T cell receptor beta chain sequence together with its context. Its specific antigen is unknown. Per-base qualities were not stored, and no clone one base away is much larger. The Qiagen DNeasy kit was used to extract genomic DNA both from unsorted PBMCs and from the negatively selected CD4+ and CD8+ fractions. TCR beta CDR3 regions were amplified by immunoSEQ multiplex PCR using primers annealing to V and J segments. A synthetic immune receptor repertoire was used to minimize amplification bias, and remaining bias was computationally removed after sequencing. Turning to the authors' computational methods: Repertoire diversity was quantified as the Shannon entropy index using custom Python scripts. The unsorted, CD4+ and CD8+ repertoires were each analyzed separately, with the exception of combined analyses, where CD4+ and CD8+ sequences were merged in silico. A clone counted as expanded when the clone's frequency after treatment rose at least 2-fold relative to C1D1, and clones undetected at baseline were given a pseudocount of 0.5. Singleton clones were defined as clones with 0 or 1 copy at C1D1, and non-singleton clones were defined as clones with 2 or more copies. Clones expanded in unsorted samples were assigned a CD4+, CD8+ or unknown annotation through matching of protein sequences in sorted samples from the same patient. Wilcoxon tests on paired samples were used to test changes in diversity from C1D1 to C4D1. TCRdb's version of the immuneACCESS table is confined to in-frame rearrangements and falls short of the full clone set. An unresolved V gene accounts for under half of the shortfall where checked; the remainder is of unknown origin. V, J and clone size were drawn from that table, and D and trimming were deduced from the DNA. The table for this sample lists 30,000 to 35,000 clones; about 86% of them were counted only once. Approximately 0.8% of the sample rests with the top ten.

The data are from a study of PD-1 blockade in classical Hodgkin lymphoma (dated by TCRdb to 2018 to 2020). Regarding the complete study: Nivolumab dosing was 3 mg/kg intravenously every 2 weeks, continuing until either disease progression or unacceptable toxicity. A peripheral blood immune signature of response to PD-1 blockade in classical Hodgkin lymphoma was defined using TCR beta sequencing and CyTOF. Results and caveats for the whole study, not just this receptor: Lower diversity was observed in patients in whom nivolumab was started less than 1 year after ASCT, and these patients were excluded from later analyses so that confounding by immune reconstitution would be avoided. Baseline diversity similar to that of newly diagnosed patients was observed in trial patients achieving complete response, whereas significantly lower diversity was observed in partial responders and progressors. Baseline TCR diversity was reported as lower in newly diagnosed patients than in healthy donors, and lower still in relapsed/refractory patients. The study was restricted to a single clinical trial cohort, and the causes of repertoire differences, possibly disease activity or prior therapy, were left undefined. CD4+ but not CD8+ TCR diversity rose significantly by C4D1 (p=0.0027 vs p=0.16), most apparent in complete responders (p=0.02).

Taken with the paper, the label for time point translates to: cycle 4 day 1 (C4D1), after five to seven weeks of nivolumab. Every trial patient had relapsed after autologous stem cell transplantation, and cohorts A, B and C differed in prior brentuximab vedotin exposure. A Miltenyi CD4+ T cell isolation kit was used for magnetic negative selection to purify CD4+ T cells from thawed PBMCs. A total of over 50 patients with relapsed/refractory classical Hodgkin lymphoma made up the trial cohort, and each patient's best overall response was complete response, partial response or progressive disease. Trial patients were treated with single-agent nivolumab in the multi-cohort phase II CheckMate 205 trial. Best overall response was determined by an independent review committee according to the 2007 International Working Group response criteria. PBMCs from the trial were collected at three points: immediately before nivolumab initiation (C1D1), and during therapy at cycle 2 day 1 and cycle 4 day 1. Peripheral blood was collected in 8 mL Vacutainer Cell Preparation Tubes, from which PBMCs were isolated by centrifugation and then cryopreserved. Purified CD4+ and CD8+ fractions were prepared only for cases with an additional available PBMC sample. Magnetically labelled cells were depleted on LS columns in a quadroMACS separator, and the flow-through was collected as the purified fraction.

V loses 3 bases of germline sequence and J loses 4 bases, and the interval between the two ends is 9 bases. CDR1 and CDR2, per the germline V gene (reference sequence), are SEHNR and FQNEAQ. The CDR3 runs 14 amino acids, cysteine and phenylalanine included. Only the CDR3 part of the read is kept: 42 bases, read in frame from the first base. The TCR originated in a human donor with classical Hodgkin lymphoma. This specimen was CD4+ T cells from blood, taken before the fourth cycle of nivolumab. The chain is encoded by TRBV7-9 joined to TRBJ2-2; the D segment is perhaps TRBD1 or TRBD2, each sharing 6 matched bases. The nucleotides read TGTGCCAGCAGCTTGGGGGGCGGCACCGGGGAGCTGTTTTTT. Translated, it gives CASSLGGGTGELFF.